The rows below give T cell receptor beta chains drawn from one sample of a study of blood T cell repertoires in COVID-19. Assay used: immunoSEQ multiplex PCR; TCRdb lists only in-frame clones, some missing. Of hundreds of thousands of clones listed, just under 90% are singletons. Sequencing was done on a sample of PBMCs or T cells enriched from blood (not recorded which). These receptors came from a woman aged 45-59 years who had recovered from COVID-19. Both conserved end residues are part of each CDR3. Fields, in order: V gene, clone size, CDR3 protein. Clone size is not always given. Where it is, it says once, few, many or a class for expanded clones.

V gene: TRBV28; clone size: .; CDR3 protein: CASSSRGGFNQPQHF
V gene: TRBV20-1; clone size: few; CDR3 protein: CSASLAGGWGNQPQHF
V gene: TRBV27; clone size: once; CDR3 protein: CASSSYSRYRDGRRKLFF
V gene: TRBV30; clone size: .; CDR3 protein: CAWSPGATQYF
V gene: TRBV7-6; clone size: .; CDR3 protein: CAVQGGGTHYEQYF
V gene: TRBV15; clone size: .; CDR3 protein: CATSRVYNQPQHF
V gene: TRBV19; clone size: .; CDR3 protein: CASRLPSDQINHDRLNTEAFF
V gene: TRBV3-1/TRBV3-2; clone size: .; CDR3 protein: CASGGPGRNYGYTF
V gene: TRBV7-8; clone size: .; CDR3 protein: CASSFLRGSSNYGYTF
V gene: TRBV7-9; clone size: .; CDR3 protein: CASSKTGTEAFF
V gene: TRBV6-5; clone size: .; CDR3 protein: CASRRVWEQYF
V gene: TRBV12-3/TRBV12-4; clone size: .; CDR3 protein: CASSGTGGQPQHF
V gene: TRBV5-1; clone size: .; CDR3 protein: CASNADMNTEAFF
V gene: TRBV7-3; clone size: .; CDR3 protein: CASSLRPGGGETQYF
V gene: TRBV6-2/TRBV6-3; clone size: .; CDR3 protein: CASSYAQGAHQPQHF
V gene: TRBV9; clone size: .; CDR3 protein: CASSAFTGELFF
V gene: TRBV5-1; clone size: .; CDR3 protein: CASSSFQGAGYGYTF
V gene: TRBV9; clone size: .; CDR3 protein: CASSARQGSGDTQYF
V gene: TRBV24-1; clone size: .; CDR3 protein: CATRLGPGSDTQYF
V gene: TRBV5-1; clone size: few; CDR3 protein: CASSRSGGTYEQYF
V gene: TRBV7-2; clone size: .; CDR3 protein: CASSFGSGFTEAFF
V gene: TRBV5-1; clone size: .; CDR3 protein: CASSLGAEQTQYF
V gene: TRBV18; clone size: few; CDR3 protein: CASGTGHSTDTQYF
V gene: TRBV7-2; clone size: many; CDR3 protein: CASSRGAALFYGYTF
V gene: TRBV3-1/TRBV3-2; clone size: .; CDR3 protein: CASSLTSGDNNEQFF
V gene: TRBV29-1; clone size: .; CDR3 protein: CSASTGLVDGYTF
V gene: TRBV6-5; clone size: .; CDR3 protein: CASSRTVMNTEAFF
V gene: TRBV13; clone size: .; CDR3 protein: CASSLERQYEQYF
V gene: TRBV5-1; clone size: .; CDR3 protein: CASSSGAAGNTIYF
V gene: TRBV3-1/TRBV3-2; clone size: .; CDR3 protein: CASSLGQVNQPQHF
V gene: TRBV2; clone size: once; CDR3 protein: CASGIGGGSGRTEAFF
V gene: TRBV5-1; clone size: .; CDR3 protein: CASSRDISSGNTIYF
V gene: TRBV7-6; clone size: .; CDR3 protein: CASSLEKEAERFF
V gene: TRBV6-5; clone size: .; CDR3 protein: CASSYGARPSGYTF
V gene: TRBV19; clone size: .; CDR3 protein: CASSEPGQHYEQYF
V gene: TRBV7-3; clone size: .; CDR3 protein: CASSLDRGYTEAFF
V gene: TRBV9; clone size: .; CDR3 protein: CASSVEGGDYNEQFF
V gene: TRBV4-3; clone size: .; CDR3 protein: CASSQDRGPETQYF
V gene: TRBV13; clone size: .; CDR3 protein: CASSFVPGADTGELFF
V gene: TRBV12-3/TRBV12-4; clone size: .; CDR3 protein: CASRRQGNYGYTF
V gene: TRBV2; clone size: .; CDR3 protein: CASSGGVSPRAFF
V gene: TRBV5-4; clone size: .; CDR3 protein: CASSRDRGRSLGGYTF
V gene: TRBV20-1; clone size: once; CDR3 protein: CSGSVNTEAFF
V gene: TRBV19; clone size: .; CDR3 protein: CASSPGDRVDQPQHF
V gene: TRBV3-1/TRBV3-2; clone size: .; CDR3 protein: CASSGQPHSNQPQHF
V gene: TRBV7-9; clone size: .; CDR3 protein: CASSLPRGTNEKLFF
V gene: TRBV7-6; clone size: .; CDR3 protein: CASSFNSRTGGLNEQFF
V gene: TRBV7-8; clone size: .; CDR3 protein: CASSSGSGGRRAEAFF
V gene: TRBV9; clone size: .; CDR3 protein: CASSVDGTGYQPQHF